The 8 T cell receptor beta chains below all came from one sample that was sequenced in a study of CD8 T cells in Susac syndrome. Random hexamers were used to reverse transcribe an amount of about 0.45 to 1 ug RNA. In TCRdb, the immunoSEQ multiplex PCR reads were re-called with MiXCR into one record per CDR3 protein. Among around 71,000 distinct CDR3 sequences listed, 96% were seen once. The sequencing input was CD4+ T cells from PBMCs. These receptors originate from a human donor with multiple sclerosis.

This chain links TRBV5-1 with TRBJ2-7; D not resolved. The CDR3 loop spans 14 amino acids. Germline assignment: CDR1 SGHRS and CDR2 YFSETQ. The V gene lost 4 bases and the J gene lost 2 bases, with 13 bases spanning the gap. In DNA, the CDR3 is TGCGCCAGCAGCCCCCGGGCCCCGCCCTACGAGCAGTACTTC. Translated, it gives CASSPRAPPYEQYF.

The genes are TRBV9 and TRBJ1-2; TRBD1 might be the D (5 bases). Germline lookup yields CDR1 SGDLS and CDR2 YYNGEE. V lost 4 bases and J 4 bases, leaving 11 bases between the germline ends. CDR3 length: 13 residues. CDR3 residues: CASSPPGPYGYTF. The CDR3 nucleotides read TGTGCCAGCAGCCCCCCGGGACCCTATGGCTACACCTTC.

In this sample, this clonotype turned up once. The gene calls are TRBV5-4 and TRBJ2-2, with 12 bases aligning to TRBD1. The CDR3 contains 16 residues. Germline V lookup: CDR1 SGHNT, CDR2 YYREEE (reference sequence). The V segment lost 4 bases and the J segment 7 bases; nucleotides outside the gene matches: 8. The CDR3 spells CASSPGTGGFGGELFF. The CDR3 DNA is TGTGCCAGCAGCCCCGGGACAGGGGGCTTTGGCGGGGAGCTGTTTTTT.

J is TRBJ2-3 and V is TRBV10-3; D is unclear. Germline CDR1 and CDR2: ENHRY and SYGVKD. This CDR3 region has 13 residues. Trimming took 4 bases from V and 4 from J, leaving 9 bases between them. CDR3 coding DNA: TGTGCCATCAGTGGGTCGGTTTCAGATACGCAGTATTTT. Protein: CAISGSVSDTQYF.

J is TRBJ2-2 and V is TRBV29-1; TRBD1 aligns across 7 bases. The trim removed 5 bases at V and 5 bases at J, leaving 2 bases unmatched. Looked up from germline, CDR1 is SQVTM and CDR2 is ANQGSEA. This CDR3 is built from 12 residues. The CDR3 spells CSVHRGTGELFF. CDR3 DNA: TGCAGCGTTCACAGGGGAACCGGGGAGCTGTTTTTT.

The chain joins TRBV30 to TRBJ2-1; 7 bases map to TRBD1. The CDR3 spans 12 residues. Trimming removed 0 bases from V and 7 bases from J; junction bases left unmatched: 0. From germline, CDR1 is GTSNPN and CDR2 SVGIG (reference sequence). Here the CDR3 DNA reads TGTGCCTGGAGTGTACAGGGGAATGAGCAGTTCTTC. Its translation: CAWSVQGNEQFF. Full variable domain (rest looked up from reference TRBV30 and TRBJ2-1): SQTIHQWPATLVQPVGSPLSLECTVEGTSNPNLYWYRQAAGRGLQLLFYSVGIGQISSEVPQNLSASRPQDRQFILSSKKLLLSDSGFYLCAWSVQGNEQFFGPGTRLTVL.

V is TRBV10-2 and J is TRBJ1-2; TRBD1 might be the D (6 bases). V was clipped by 8 bases and J by 7 bases, with 20 bases between them. This CDR3 has 14 residues. Germline CDR1 reads WSHSY; CDR2 reads SAAADI. CDR3 loop: CASRFGGPLGGYTF. The DNA of the CDR3 is TGCGCCAGCCGCTTCGGGGGGCCTCTAGGTGGCTACACCTTC.

This chain links TRBV24-1 with TRBJ2-2, with TRBD2 identical over 13 bases. Germline CDR1 is KGHDR and CDR2 is SFDVKD. V lost 7 bases, J lost 6 bases, and 4 bases stayed unmatched. CDR3 size: 15 residues. The CDR3 here is CATRGTSGDAGELFF. The CDR3 DNA reads as TGTGCCACCAGGGGGACTAGCGGGGACGCCGGGGAGCTGTTTTTT.